This TCR beta chain was documented in a study of T cell changes during pregnancy in multiple sclerosis. Only in-frame clones appear in the TCRdb table, and some are missing; sequencing was by immunoSEQ multiplex PCR. The table records about 35,000 clones, 90% to 95% of them present only once. The CDR3 length is 17 residues. CDR1 LNHNV and CDR2 YYDKDF come from the germline V gene (reference sequence). V gave up 3 bases and J gave up 0 bases; unmatched junction bases: 6. The sequences come from CD4+ T cells from peripheral blood mononuclear cells, collected in the third trimester of pregnancy. The origin of this receptor is a female donor in good health, enrolled as a control in a pregnancy study. The V call is TRBV15, the J call TRBJ2-1, with 9 bases matching TRBD2. Here the CDR3 reads CATSSRTSASSYNEQFF. CDR3 nucleotides: TGTGCCACCAGCAGCCGGACTAGCGCCAGCTCCTACAATGAGCAGTTCTTC.